Below, 9 T cell receptor beta chains from the same sample are listed, as sequenced in a study of shared T cell receptors in the human thymus. Some clones are missing from TCRdb's copy, which holds only in-frame ones; the method was immunoSEQ multiplex PCR. The sample contains 630,000 or so clones, approximately 89% of which appear only once. This same sample was also part of a study on human thymus T cells.

Specimen: thymocytes. The receptors shown here come from a boy younger than two with a congenital heart defect.

This clone came up a few times. This chain uses TRBV19 with TRBJ1-1; maybe TRBD1 (5 bases). Trimming stripped 6 bases from V and 4 bases from J, with 15 bases between. The CDR3 contains 14 residues. Germline V gene sequence: CDR1 LNHDA, CDR2 SQIVND (reference sequence). The CDR3 here is CASRGEIGGTEAFF. The CDR3 coding sequence is TGTGCCAGTAGAGGGGAAATAGGCGGCACTGAAGCTTTCTTT.

The V and J genes are TRBV28 and TRBJ1-5; 8 bases align to TRBD1. J gave up 2 bases and V 4 bases, and 7 bases lay outside the gene matches. Germline values: CDR1 MDHEN, CDR2 SYDVKM. This CDR3 contains 16 residues. In DNA form, the CDR3 reads TGTGCCAGCAGTTCACCGACAGGGGATGGCAATCAGCCCCAGCATTTT. Translating gives CASSSPTGDGNQPQHF. Supplemented by reference TRBV28 and TRBJ1-5, the full variable domain reads DVKVTQSSRYLVKRTGEKVFLECVQDMDHENMFWYRQDPGLGLRLIYFSYDVKMKEKGDIPEGYSVSREKKERFSLILESASTNQTSMYLCASSSPTGDGNQPQHFGDGTRLSIL.

The rearrangement links TRBV19 to TRBJ1-5, with a tentative D call TRBD1 (6 bases). The CDR3 is made up of 13 amino acids. The germline V and J ends were trimmed by 3 bases and 8 bases, with 11 bases remaining between them. Per the germline V gene, CDR1 is LNHDA and CDR2 is SQIVND (reference sequence). The DNA of the CDR3 is TGTGCCAGTAGTATGGAAGGGGGGGAGCCCCAGCATTTT. Protein sequence: CASSMEGGEPQHF. The whole variable domain, remainder taken from reference TRBV19 and TRBJ1-5, is DGGITQSPKYLFRKEGQNVTLSCEQNLNHDAMYWYRQDPGQGLRLIYYSQIVNDFQKGDIAEGYSVSREKKESFPLTVTSAQKNPTAFYLCASSMEGGEPQHFGDGTRLSIL.

The V gene is TRBV5-1, the J gene TRBJ1-1, with D perhaps matching TRBD1 (5 bases). Germline lookup yields CDR1 SGHRS and CDR2 YFSETQ. The CDR3 covers 17 residues. V lost 0 bases to trimming and J lost 2 bases, with 17 bases between them. The CDR3 protein is CASSLARLQGANTEAFF. In nucleotides, the CDR3 is TGCGCCAGCAGCTTGGCCCGCCTTCAAGGGGCAAACACTGAAGCTTTCTTT.

The chain joins TRBV19 to TRBJ2-1; perhaps TRBD2 as D (5 bases). V was clipped by 3 bases and J by 0 bases, with 9 bases between them. The CDR3 extends over 15 amino acids. In germline, CDR1 is LNHDA, CDR2 SQIVND (reference sequence). The DNA for the CDR3 is TGTGCCAGTAGTATTCGAGGGTCCTCCTACAATGAGCAGTTCTTC. Its protein is CASSIRGSSYNEQFF.

The chain carries TRBV27 and TRBJ2-6, with a tentative D call TRBD1 (6 bases). The CDR3 is made up of 16 amino acids. CDR1 and CDR2 (germline): MNHEY, SMNVEV (reference sequence). V was trimmed by 5 bases and J by 4 bases, leaving 15 bases between them. The DNA for the CDR3 is TGTGCCAGCAGTACAGGGACGGGGAACGGGGCCAACGTCCTGACTTTC. This gives the protein CASSTGTGNGANVLTF.

The chain is built from TRBV15 and TRBJ1-1; TRBD1 aligns across 7 bases. Germline CDR1 and CDR2: LNHNV and YYDKDF (reference sequence). The J segment lost 6 bases and the V segment lost 3 bases, leaving 10 bases of the junction unmatched. The CDR3 length is 15 residues. The CDR3 DNA is TGTGCCACCAGCAGTGAGGGCTACAGGGGCGCTGAAGCTTTCTTT. It is translated as CATSSEGYRGAEAFF.

This rearrangement joins TRBV5-6 to TRBJ2-5, with 8 bases that match TRBD2. The J call may be wrong; the DNA end is better matched by TRBJ2-7. The CDR3 has 14 amino acids. Germline V lookup: CDR1 SGHDT, CDR2 YYEEEE. The chain's CDR3 is CASTVSGSPYEQYF. The CDR3 DNA reads TGTGCCAGCACCGTAAGCGGGAGCCCTTACGAGCAGTACTTC.

The chain joins TRBV9 to TRBJ2-5; 10 bases agree with TRBD1. Germline trimming cut 3 bases from V and 5 bases from J; bases unmatched to any gene: 4. Germline loops: CDR1 SGDLS, CDR2 YYNGEE. The CDR3 consists of 14 residues. CDR3 in amino acids: CASSAGQGLETQYF. The CDR3 coding sequence is TGTGCCAGCAGCGCGGGACAGGGGCTCGAGACCCAGTACTTC.